Listed below are T cell receptor beta chains from one sample, sequenced in a study of blood T cell repertoires in COVID-19. Libraries were prepared by immunoSEQ multiplex PCR; TCRdb keeps only in-frame clonotypes and omits some of them. Among around 300,000 clones, approximately 90% were seen once, and the ten largest hold 2.5% to 3%. The sample taken for sequencing was PBMCs or T cells enriched from blood (not recorded which). The receptors stem from a woman between 45 and 65 years old who had recovered from COVID-19. Both conserved end residues are part of each CDR3. The D gene is left open where the match is weak. Clone size appears in some rows only: once, few, many, or a class for an expanded clone.

abundance	j_gene	d_gene	v_gene	CDR3aa	CDR3nt
.	TRBJ1-6	TRBD1	TRBV7-9	CASSFGQGAYSPLHF	TGTGCCAGCAGCTTCGGACAGGGGGCATATTCACCCCTCCACTTT
.	TRBJ2-3	TRBD1	TRBV5-6	CASSPTGGTDTQYF	TGTGCCAGCAGCCCGACAGGGGGTACAGATACGCAGTATTTT
.	TRBJ1-3	.	TRBV13	CASSLTAPAGNTIYF	TGTGCCAGCAGCCTTACAGCTCCCGCTGGAAACACCATATATTTT
.	TRBJ2-2	TRBD2	TRBV6-2/TRBV6-3	CASSKTSGSTGELFF	TGTGCCAGCAGCAAGACTAGCGGGAGCACCGGGGAGCTGTTTTTT
.	TRBJ2-1	TRBD1	TRBV27	CASSWRKRGRDEQFF	TGTGCCAGCAGTTGGCGAAAAAGGGGGCGAGACGAGCAGTTCTTC
.	TRBJ2-1	.	TRBV28	CASHLGVPYNEQFF	TGTGCCAGTCACTTGGGAGTACCCTACAATGAGCAGTTCTTC
.	TRBJ1-2	.	TRBV28	CASSFGGDGYGYTF	TGTGCCAGCAGTTTCGGGGGGGACGGCTATGGCTACACCTTC
.	TRBJ2-1	.	TRBV15	CATSLFAGPNEQFF	TGTGCCACCAGTTTATTTGCCGGTCCCAATGAGCAGTTCTTC
.	TRBJ1-2	.	TRBV7-9	CASSLALRQQGHNYGYTF	TGTGCCAGCAGCTTAGCGCTTCGTCAACAGGGACATAACTATGGCTACACCTTC
.	TRBJ1-4	TRBD1	TRBV5-8	CASSLTGGSEKLFF	TGTGCCAGCAGCTTGACAGGGGGAAGCGAAAAACTGTTTTTT
.	TRBJ2-5	.	TRBV18	CASSPLEGATETQYF	TGTGCCAGCTCACCATTGGAGGGGGCGACAGAGACCCAGTACTTC
.	TRBJ2-7	TRBD1	TRBV25-1	CASSSPSGTGSYEQYF	TGTGCCAGCAGTTCCCCCTCCGGGACAGGGTCCTACGAGCAGTACTTC
.	TRBJ1-2	.	TRBV19	CASSINVGENYGYTF	TGTGCCAGTAGTATAAACGTCGGGGAGAACTATGGCTACACCTTC
.	TRBJ1-5	.	TRBV28	CASTDEGHQPQHF	TGTGCCAGCACGGATGAGGGTCATCAGCCCCAGCATTTT
.	TRBJ1-3	.	TRBV18	CASSPRTDGNTIYF	TGTGCCAGCTCACCTCGGACAGATGGAAACACCATATATTTT
.	TRBJ1-2	.	TRBV19	CASSTQRLGTLYGYTF	TGTGCCAGTAGTACCCAAAGGCTCGGGACATTATATGGCTACACCTTC
.	TRBJ2-3	.	TRBV27	CATSTRHGRGTDTQYF	TGTGCCACCTCCACCCGCCATGGGAGAGGGACAGATACGCAGTATTTT
.	TRBJ1-4	.	TRBV5-1	CASNSNEKLFF	TGCGCCAGCAATAGTAATGAAAAACTGTTTTTT
.	TRBJ1-2	.	TRBV29-1	CSLLGGDGYTF	TGCAGCTTGCTAGGAGGGGACGGCTACACCTTC
.	TRBJ2-3	.	TRBV5-1	CASSLAPPSGTDTQYF	TGCGCCAGCAGCTTGGCCCCGCCTAGCGGCACAGATACGCAGTATTTT
.	TRBJ2-1	TRBD1	TRBV4-1	CASSQDGTGGWNEQFF	TGCGCCAGCAGCCAAGATGGGACAGGGGGATGGAATGAGCAGTTCTTC
.	TRBJ1-5	.	TRBV9	CASSVGAGEILGQPQHF	TGTGCCAGCAGCGTAGGAGCGGGGGAGATTCTGGGTCAGCCCCAGCATTTT
.	TRBJ2-1	.	TRBV7-3	CASSQRVYNEQFF	TGTGCCAGCAGCCAACGAGTTTACAATGAGCAGTTCTTC
.	TRBJ1-3	TRBD1	TRBV7-2	CASSFAPGTAGNTIYF	TGTGCCAGCAGCTTCGCACCCGGGACAGCTGGAAACACCATATATTTT
.	TRBJ2-2	.	TRBV12-3/TRBV12-4	CASSANTGELFF	TGTGCCAGCAGCGCGAACACCGGGGAGCTGTTTTTT
.	TRBJ2-3	TRBD2	TRBV15	CATSRTSGRLTDTQYF	TGTGCCACCAGCCGGACTAGCGGGAGGCTCACAGATACGCAGTATTTT
once	TRBJ1-5	.	TRBV19	CASSTRGWNQPQHF	TGTGCCAGTAGTACCAGGGGATGGAATCAGCCCCAGCATTTT
.	TRBJ2-7	.	TRBV19	CASSTSSRGSYEQYF	TGTGCCAGTAGTACGTCCAGTAGGGGATCCTACGAGCAGTACTTC
.	TRBJ2-7	.	TRBV7-3	CASSLEGQSRHEQYF	TGTGCCAGCAGCTTGGAGGGACAGTCCAGACACGAGCAGTACTTC
once	TRBJ2-7	.	TRBV30	CAWSVADEQYF	TGTGCCTGGAGTGTCGCGGACGAGCAGTACTTC
.	TRBJ1-1	.	TRBV30	CAWTQGAGTEAFF	TGTGCCTGGACACAGGGAGCTGGGACTGAAGCTTTCTTT
.	TRBJ1-5	TRBD1	TRBV7-6	CASSLVRTGRVFNQPQHF	TGTGCCAGCAGCTTGGTAAGGACAGGGAGGGTCTTCAATCAGCCCCAGCATTTT